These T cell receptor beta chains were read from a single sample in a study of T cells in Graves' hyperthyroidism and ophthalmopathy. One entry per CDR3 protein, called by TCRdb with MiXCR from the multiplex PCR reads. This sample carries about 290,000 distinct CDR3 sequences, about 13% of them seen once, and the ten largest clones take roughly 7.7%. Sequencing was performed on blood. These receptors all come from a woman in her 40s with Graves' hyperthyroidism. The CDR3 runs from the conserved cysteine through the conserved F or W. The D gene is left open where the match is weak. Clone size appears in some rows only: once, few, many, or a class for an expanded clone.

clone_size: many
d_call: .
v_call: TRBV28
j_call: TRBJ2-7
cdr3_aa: CASSFWGPSTFTYEQYF
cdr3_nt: TGTGCCAGCAGTTTCTGGGGACCTTCTACTTTCACCTACGAGCAGTACTTC

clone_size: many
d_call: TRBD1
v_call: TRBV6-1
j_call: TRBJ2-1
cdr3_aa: CASRPTRGTHNEQFF
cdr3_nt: TGTGCCAGCAGGCCCACCAGGGGGACCCACAATGAGCAGTTCTTC

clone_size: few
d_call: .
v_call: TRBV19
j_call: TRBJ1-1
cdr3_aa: CASSIVTLDTEAFF
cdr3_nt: TGTGCCAGTAGTATCGTCACTTTGGACACTGAAGCTTTCTTT

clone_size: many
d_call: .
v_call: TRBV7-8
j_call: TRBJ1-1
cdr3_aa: CASSTFGIGLNGEAFF
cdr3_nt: TGTGCCAGCAGCACCTTTGGGATAGGATTGAACGGTGAAGCTTTCTTT

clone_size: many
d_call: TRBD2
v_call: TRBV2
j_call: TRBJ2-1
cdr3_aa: CASSEALTSGAYNEQFF
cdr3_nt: TGTGCCAGCAGTGAAGCGCTGACTAGCGGGGCTTACAATGAGCAGTTCTTC

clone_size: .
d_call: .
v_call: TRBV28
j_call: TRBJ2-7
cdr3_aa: CASSIRGGRGSLNEQYF
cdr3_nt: TGTGCCAGCAGTATAAGAGGGGGGAGGGGGAGTCTGAACGAGCAGTACTTC

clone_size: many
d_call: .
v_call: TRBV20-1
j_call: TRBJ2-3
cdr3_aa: CSAVVSSRTDTQYF
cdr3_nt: TGCAGTGCCGTAGTTAGCTCCCGCACAGATACGCAGTATTTT

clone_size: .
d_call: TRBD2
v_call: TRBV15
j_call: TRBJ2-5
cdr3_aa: CATSPTSDQETQYF
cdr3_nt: TGTGCCACCAGCCCAACTAGCGACCAAGAGACCCAGTACTTC

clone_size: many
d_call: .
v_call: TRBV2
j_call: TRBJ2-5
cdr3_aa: CASSTLGQETQYF
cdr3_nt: TGTGCCAGCAGCACCTTGGGCCAAGAGACCCAGTACTTC

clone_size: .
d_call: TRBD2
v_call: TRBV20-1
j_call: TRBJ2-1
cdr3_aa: CSAQLAGFSYNEQFF
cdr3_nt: TGCAGTGCTCAACTAGCGGGGTTCTCCTACAATGAGCAGTTCTTC

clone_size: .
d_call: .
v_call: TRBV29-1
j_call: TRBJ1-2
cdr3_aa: CSVGGGQGGGYTF
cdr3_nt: TGCAGCGTTGGGGGGGGGCAGGGCGGTGGCTACACCTTC

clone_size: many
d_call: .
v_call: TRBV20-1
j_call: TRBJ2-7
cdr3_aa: CSASNKRVYEQYF
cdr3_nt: TGCAGTGCTAGCAACAAACGAGTCTACGAGCAGTACTTC

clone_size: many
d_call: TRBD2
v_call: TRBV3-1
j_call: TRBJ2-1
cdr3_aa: CASSRASGGNEQFF
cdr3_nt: TGTGCCAGCAGCCGGGCTAGCGGGGGGAATGAGCAGTTCTTC

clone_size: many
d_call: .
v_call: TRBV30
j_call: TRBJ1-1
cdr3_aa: CAWSEQKNTEAFF
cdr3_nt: TGTGCCTGGAGTGAACAGAAGAACACTGAAGCTTTCTTT

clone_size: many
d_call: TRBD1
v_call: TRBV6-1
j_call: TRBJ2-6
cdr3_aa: CASRIQGTGANVLTF
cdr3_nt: TGTGCCAGCAGGATACAGGGGACTGGGGCCAACGTCCTGACTTTC

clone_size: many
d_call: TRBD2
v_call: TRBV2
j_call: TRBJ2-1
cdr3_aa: CASRALGQREAYNEQFF
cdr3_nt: TGTGCCAGCAGGGCTCTGGGCCAGCGGGAGGCCTACAATGAGCAGTTCTTC

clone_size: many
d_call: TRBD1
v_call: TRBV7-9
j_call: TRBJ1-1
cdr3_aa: CASSPRRQGNTEAFF
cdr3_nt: TGTGCCAGCAGCCCCCGGCGACAGGGGAACACTGAAGCTTTCTTT

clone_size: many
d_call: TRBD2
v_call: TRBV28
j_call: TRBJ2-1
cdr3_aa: CASRLSGGRFEQFF
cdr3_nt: TGTGCCAGCAGACTGTCGGGCGGGAGGTTTGAGCAGTTCTTC